This T cell receptor (beta chain) was profiled in a study of T cells in Graves' hyperthyroidism and ophthalmopathy. Across the study: The initial diagnosis was the point when peripheral blood was collected, ahead of any treatment.

From RNA transcripts, TCR beta CDR3 regions were amplified. Primed by the HTBI set, a first-round RT-PCR was run on the TCR CDR3. TCRdb re-called the multiplex PCR reads through MiXCR, storing one row per CDR3 protein. The table includes around 700,000 distinct CDR3 sequences, roughly a sixth detected once. Pregnant or lactating patients were excluded, as were those with uncontrolled infection or other autoimmune disease. There are 17 residues in the CDR3. In germline, CDR1 is SGHRS, CDR2 YFSETQ. With 4 bases removed from V and 4 bases from J, the gap between germline ends came to 20 bases. This TCR came from a woman in her forties or fifties with Graves' hyperthyroidism that later progressed to Graves' ophthalmopathy. This rearrangement joins TRBV5-1 to TRBJ1-4; D perhaps matches TRBD1 (5 bases). The sequencing sample was made of blood. The CDR3 DNA follows: TGCGCCAGCAGCCGGGGACCGGGGGAGACTCTTAATGAAAAACTGTTTTTT. Translation gives CASSRGPGETLNEKLFF.